The TCR beta chain described here comes from a study of human T cells and chemical hapten exposure. From the RACE reads, TCRdb called clonotypes with MiXCR, one entry per CDR3 protein. The sample has approximately 95,000 distinct CDR3 sequences, more than 9.5% seen once. The CDR3 contains 13 residues. Per the germline V gene, CDR1 is MDHEN and CDR2 is SYDVKM. The germline V and J ends were trimmed by 7 bases and 8 bases, with 15 bases remaining between them. This clonotype was observed many times. Time point in this sample: patch test 2, 6 weeks after DPC sensitization. Treatment of the sample: therapeutic diphenylcyclopropenone sensitization with weekly scalp DPC.

Here the sequenced sample was whole blood, taken in connection with sensitization to the hapten diphenylcyclopropenone (DPC). The sequence was obtained from a woman in her 40s with alopecia areata. Some clones in this sample may be carry-over from other donors' samples. V usage is TRBV28 and J usage is TRBJ1-5; tentatively, D is TRBD1 (5 bases). Here the CDR3 reads CASTTRGPKPQHF. CDR3 coding DNA: TGTGCCAGCACCACTAGGGGCCCCAAGCCCCAGCATTTT.